These 10 T cell receptor beta chains originate from one sample sequenced in a study of beta chain features in type 1 diabetes. Study outcomes and limitations: Researchers report that Type 1 diabetes patients had moderately but significantly shorter TCRB CDR3s across all four CD4+ subsets.

The investigators reverse transcribed all of the isolated RNA, so they sequenced expressed TCRB transcripts. This table comes from immunoSEQ multiplex PCR, and its TCRdb copy is limited to in-frame clones, with some not included. The repertoire holds approximately 100,000 clones, with over 25% as singletons. These TCRs are of unknown antigen specificity. Sequencing used central memory CD4+ T cells from blood. Receptor source: a woman aged 18-35 years with type 1 diabetes.

The rearrangement joins TRBV5-1 to TRBJ1-5; TRBD1 is a possible D gene (6 bases). The CDR3 length is 15 residues. CDR1 SGHRS and CDR2 YFSETQ come from the germline V gene. Trimming left V 2 bases short and J 3 bases short, with 12 bases between. In DNA, the CDR3 is TGCGCCAGCAGCTTAACCGGGACATTCAATCAGCCCCAGCATTTT. It codes for CASSLTGTFNQPQHF.

This clone was seen more than once but under ten times. The V call is TRBV2, the J call TRBJ2-1; D is possibly TRBD2 (5 bases). V gave up 7 bases and J gave up 6 bases, with 13 bases separating them. Germline CDR1 is SNHLY and CDR2 is FYNNEI. The CDR3 has 13 residues. CDR3 region: CASKVAFLNEQFF. CDR3 nucleotides: TGTGCCAGCAAGGTAGCGTTCCTCAATGAGCAGTTCTTC.

The chain is built from TRBV7-9 and TRBJ2-5; D ambiguous. The V gene lost 2 bases and the J gene lost 2 bases, with 6 bases spanning the gap. In germline, CDR1 is SEHNR, CDR2 FQNEAQ (reference sequence). The CDR3 sequence is 13 residues long. CDR3 amino acids: CASSLPPQETQYF. DNA for the CDR3: TGTGCCAGCAGCTTACCCCCACAAGAGACCCAGTACTTC.

This clone was detected only a few times. The V call is TRBV7-2, the J call TRBJ2-3; D unresolved. The germline CDR1 and CDR2 sequences are SGHTA and FQGNSA. The CDR3 extends over 12 amino acids. The V end was cut by 5 bases, the J end by 6 bases, with 9 bases between. The CDR3: CASSAARDTQYF. CDR3 DNA: TGTGCCAGCAGCGCGGCTAGGGATACGCAGTATTTT.

The V and J genes are TRBV7-9 and TRBJ2-3, with a weak D call TRBD1 (6 bases). This CDR3 has 14 amino acids. CDR1 and CDR2 (germline): SEHNR, FQNEAQ (reference sequence). With 5 bases removed from V and 3 bases from J, the gap between germline ends came to 12 bases. CDR3 protein: CASSLRGRTDTQYF. The CDR3 DNA follows: TGTGCCAGCAGCCTCAGGGGAAGGACAGATACGCAGTATTTT.

The CDR3 DNA is TGTGCCAGCAGGGTACAGAGCACAGATACGCAGTATTTT. This encodes CASRVQSTDTQYF. The chain is built from TRBV6-1 and TRBJ2-3, with D unresolved. Germline values: CDR1 MNHNS, CDR2 SASEGT. Trimming took off 6 bases at V and 0 bases at J, with 7 bases between the two ends. CDR3 length equals 13 residues.

The chain carries TRBV28 and TRBJ2-3; TRBD2 matches 11 bases. The V segment lost 3 bases and the J segment 2 bases; nucleotides outside the gene matches: 4. Germline V CDR1 and CDR2: MDHEN, SYDVKM. This CDR3 spans 16 amino acids. The CDR3 loop is CASSLRLAGSTDTQYF. In DNA form, the CDR3 reads TGTGCCAGCAGTTTGAGACTAGCGGGATCCACAGATACGCAGTATTTT. Drawing the rest from reference TRBV28 and TRBJ2-3, the complete variable domain is DVKVTQSSRYLVKRTGEKVFLECVQDMDHENMFWYRQDPGLGLRLIYFSYDVKMKEKGDIPEGYSVSREKKERFSLILESASTNQTSMYLCASSLRLAGSTDTQYFGPGTRLTVL.

The rearrangement links TRBV12-5 to TRBJ2-1, with 12 bases that match TRBD2. The CDR3 has 23 amino acids. After removal of 0 bases from V and 2 bases from J, the junction contained 20 bases not matched to a gene. Germline CDR1 reads LGHNT; CDR2 reads FRNRAP. The CDR3: CASGLVLTGAASGRGTTYNEQFF. As DNA, the CDR3 is TGTGCTAGTGGTTTGGTACTGACAGGGGCGGCTAGCGGGAGGGGGACCACCTACAATGAGCAGTTCTTC.

The gene calls are TRBV25-1 and TRBJ1-5; D uncertain. Germline CDR1 reads MGHDK; CDR2 reads SYGVNS. The CDR3 totals 15 residues. The germline V and J ends were trimmed by 3 bases and 3 bases, with 12 bases remaining between them. Here the CDR3 DNA reads TGTGCCAGCAGTGATAGTAATAAACCCAATCAGCCCCAGCATTTT. Amino acid sequence: CASSDSNKPNQPQHF.

The chain links TRBV19 to TRBJ2-1; the match to TRBD2 covers 7 bases. Per the germline V gene, CDR1 is LNHDA and CDR2 is SQIVND (reference sequence). The trim removed 5 bases at V and 5 bases at J, leaving 12 bases unmatched. The CDR3 is 16 residues long. CDR3 sequence: CASSRKASAGDNEQFF. In DNA, the CDR3 is TGTGCCAGTAGTCGAAAAGCTAGCGCGGGAGACAATGAGCAGTTCTTC.